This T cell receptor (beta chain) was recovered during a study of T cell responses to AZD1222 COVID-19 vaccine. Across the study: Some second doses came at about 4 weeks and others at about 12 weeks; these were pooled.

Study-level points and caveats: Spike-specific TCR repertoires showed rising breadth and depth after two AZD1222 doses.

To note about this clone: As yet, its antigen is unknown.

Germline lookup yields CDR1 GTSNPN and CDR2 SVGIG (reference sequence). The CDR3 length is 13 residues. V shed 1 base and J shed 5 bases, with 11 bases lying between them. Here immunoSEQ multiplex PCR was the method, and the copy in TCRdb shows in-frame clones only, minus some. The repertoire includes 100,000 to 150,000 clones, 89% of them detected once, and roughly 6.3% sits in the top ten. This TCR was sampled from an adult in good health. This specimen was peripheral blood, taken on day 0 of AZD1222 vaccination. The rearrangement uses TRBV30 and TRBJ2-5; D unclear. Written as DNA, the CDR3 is TGTGCCTGGAGTGAGATCGGTGGGGAGACCCAGTACTTC. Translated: CAWSEIGGETQYF.